The following is a T cell receptor (beta chain) sequence with its context. The sample originates from a study of shared clonotypes between healthy human individuals. Study at large: Each donor contributed plates that comprised three CD4 naive, three CD4 memory, two CD8 naive and one CD8 memory.

The assay was immunoSEQ multiplex PCR, and TCRdb's table has in-frame clones only and misses some. This table has roughly 380,000 clones, around 96% appearing once. CDR1 is SGDLS, CDR2 YYNGEE, per germline. CDR3 length: 14 residues. Deletions cut 0 bases from V and 0 bases from J, with 7 bases between. Those who donated were healthy HIV-negative adults, with no recent acute infections or vaccinations reported. J is TRBJ2-7 and V is TRBV9, with D tentatively TRBD2 (5 bases). This receptor was identified in a man younger than 40 in good health. Sequenced: memory CD8+ T cells sorted from blood. Regarding subset: CD45RO+ cells pooled with CCR7-negative TemRA cells. CDR3 amino acids: CASSVASSSYEQYF. Written as DNA, the CDR3 is TGTGCCAGCAGCGTAGCTAGCAGCTCCTACGAGCAGTACTTC.